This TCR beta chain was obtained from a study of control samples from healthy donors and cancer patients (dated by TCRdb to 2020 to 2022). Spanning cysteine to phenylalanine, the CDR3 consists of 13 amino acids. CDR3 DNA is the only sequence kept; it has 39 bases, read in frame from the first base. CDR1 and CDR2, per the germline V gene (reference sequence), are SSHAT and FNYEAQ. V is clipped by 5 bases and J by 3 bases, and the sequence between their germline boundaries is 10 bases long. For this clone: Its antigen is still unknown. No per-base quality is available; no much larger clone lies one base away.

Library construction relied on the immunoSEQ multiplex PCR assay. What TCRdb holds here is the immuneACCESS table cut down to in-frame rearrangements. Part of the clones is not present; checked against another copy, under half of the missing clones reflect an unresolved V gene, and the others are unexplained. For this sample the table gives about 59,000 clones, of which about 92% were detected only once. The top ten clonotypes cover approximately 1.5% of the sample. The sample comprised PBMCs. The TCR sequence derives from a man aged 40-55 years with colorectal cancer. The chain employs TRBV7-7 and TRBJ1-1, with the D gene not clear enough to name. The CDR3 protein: CASSLRADTEAFF. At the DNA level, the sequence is TGTGCCAGCAGCCTACGGGCGGACACTGAAGCTTTCTTT.